These 10 T cell receptor beta chains came from one sample sequenced in a study of long-term antiretroviral therapy in people with HIV (dated by TCRdb to between 2021 and 2024). The immunoSEQ hsTCRB v3.0 assay was used at survey level resolution to sequence the TRB variable region. The clones in this table, taken by TCRdb from immuneACCESS, are in-frame only. Not every clone is retained; where verified, under half of the shortfall comes from an unresolved V gene, and the cause of the rest is unknown. Across this sample there are 24,000 or so clones, with roughly 78% seen only once. The ten largest clones take up more than 8.5% of the sample. The sample here was unsorted PBMCs, taken 1.2 years after starting antiretroviral therapy. Every receptor here comes from a woman aged 40-49 years with HIV.

This clone was picked up one time. This chain uses TRBV10-2 with TRBJ1-5, with TRBD1 matching over 9 bases. The CDR3 extends over 13 amino acids. CDR1 WSHSY and CDR2 SAAADI come from the germline V gene. The junction had 3 bases not matched to a gene; V was cut back by 6 bases and J by 6 bases. CDR3 nucleotide sequence: TGCGCCAGCAGCCCGGGACAGGGTCAGCCCCAGCATTTT. Its protein product is CASSPGQGQPQHF.

This rearrangement joins TRBV5-1 to TRBJ2-5; 11 bases map to TRBD2. This CDR3 contains 16 residues. Unmatched junction bases numbered 9, after V lost 4 bases and J lost 4 bases. Germline lookup yields CDR1 SGHRS and CDR2 YFSETQ. In DNA, the CDR3 is TGCGCCAGCAGCACCCTACTAGCGGGAGTAGGAGAGACCCAGTACTTC. This gives the protein CASSTLLAGVGETQYF.

This chain joins TRBV11-2 and TRBJ2-7; no firm D call. The germline V and J ends were trimmed by 5 bases and 2 bases, with 13 bases remaining between them. CDR1 is SGHAT and CDR2 is FQNNGV in the germline V gene. The CDR3 spans 14 residues. This CDR3 reads CASSQGHAPYEQYF. As DNA, the CDR3 is TGTGCCAGCAGCCAAGGTCACGCCCCCTACGAGCAGTACTTC. Filled out from reference TRBV11-2 and TRBJ2-7, the complete variable domain reads EAGVAQSPRYKIIEKRQSVAFWCNPISGHATLYWYQQILGQGPKLLIQFQNNGVVDDSQLPKDRFSAERLKGVDSTLKIQPAKLEDSAVYLCASSQGHAPYEQYFGPGTRLTVT.

Only a few counts were recorded for this clone. The chain recombines TRBV30 with TRBJ1-2; D call uncertain. There are 11 residues in the CDR3. Trimming pared 0 bases from V and 7 bases from J, leaving 6 bases between. Germline values: CDR1 GTSNPN, CDR2 SVGIG (reference sequence). CDR3: CAWSVMGGYTF. The CDR3 nucleotides read TGTGCCTGGAGTGTAATGGGTGGCTACACCTTC.

The genes are TRBV27 and TRBJ1-1; D is ambiguous. The CDR3 totals 15 residues. From germline, CDR1 is MNHEY and CDR2 SMNVEV (reference sequence). V was clipped by 8 bases and J by 7 bases, with 23 bases between them. CDR3 bases: TGTGCCAGCGGTTCGAGAAGGGCCTCGGCGCTTGAAGCTTTCTTT. Its translation is CASGSRRASALEAFF.

The chain recombines TRBV6-5 with TRBJ2-7, with D perhaps matching TRBD2 (6 bases). V lost 0 bases and J 7 bases, leaving 13 bases between the germline ends. Per germline, CDR1 MNHEY and CDR2 SVGAGI. There are 14 residues in the CDR3. CDR3: CASSYSAGPREQYF. Here the CDR3 DNA reads TGTGCCAGCAGTTACTCCGCGGGGCCCAGGGAGCAGTACTTC.

This clone occurred a few times. The genes are TRBV2 and TRBJ2-5, with 8 positions matching TRBD1. V was clipped by 4 bases and J by 4 bases; unmatched bases: 11. CDR1 and CDR2 (germline): SNHLY, FYNNEI. The CDR3 is 16 residues long. The CDR3, as DNA: TGTGCCAGCAGTGTCTATGGACAGGGAGGTGGAGAGACCCAGTACTTC. It encodes CASSVYGQGGGETQYF. Together with reference TRBV2 and TRBJ2-5, the CDR3 gives the full variable domain: EPEVTQTPSHQVTQMGQEVILRCVPISNHLYFYWYRQILGQKVEFLVSFYNNEISEKSEIFDDQFSVERPDGSNFTLKIRSTKLEDSAMYFCASSVYGQGGGETQYFGPGTRLLVL.

The chain carries TRBV5-1 and TRBJ1-1; 8 bases agree with TRBD1. V gave up 4 bases and J gave up 1 base; unmatched junction bases: 6. CDR1 SGHRS and CDR2 YFSETQ come from the germline V gene. This CDR3 is built from 15 residues. CDR3 loop: CASSLQGARNTEAFF. CDR3 sequence (DNA): TGCGCCAGCAGCCTGCAGGGGGCGCGGAACACTGAAGCTTTCTTT.

This clone occurred a few times. An end of the junction differs from the germline gene, which may be a read error. The J gene is TRBJ1-2, the V gene TRBV7-9, with D hard to call. Germline values: CDR1 SEHNR, CDR2 FQNEAQ (reference sequence). This CDR3 region has 15 residues. Written as DNA, the CDR3 is TGTGCCAGCACCCCGGAAACGACACTTTACTACGGCTACACCTTC. It encodes CASTPETTLYYGYTF.

This clone was seen only a few times. The chain recombines TRBV4-2 with TRBJ2-7; maybe TRBD1 (6 bases). This CDR3 comprises 16 residues. V was trimmed by 0 bases and J by 3 bases, leaving 15 bases between them. CDR1 is LGHNA, CDR2 YNFKEQ, per germline. CDR3 coding DNA: TGTGCCAGCAGCCAAGACTCAGGGGAATCCCTCTACGAGCAGTACTTC. Its translation: CASSQDSGESLYEQYF.